This T cell receptor beta chain was identified in a study of regulatory T cells in long-lasting Graves disease (dated by TCRdb to the early 2020s). Describing the broader study: Antithyroid drugs had been taken for less than 3 months by newly diagnosed Graves' disease patients. The study took place in China and was registered as a clinical trial. Patients with persistent Graves' disease were compared with patients with newly diagnosed Graves' disease using TCR sequencing and RNA sequencing of peripheral blood. A total of roughly 33 samples underwent TCR sequencing: 13 from persistent and about 20 from newly diagnosed Graves' disease patients.

This clonotype was counted at least ten times. Its recognized antigen is unknown. No much larger clone is present one base from it, and per-base qualities are unavailable. Libraries were constructed by multiplex PCR. TCRdb lists the instrument as Illumina HiSeq 4000. To build TCR beta libraries, CDR3 regions were amplified by Arm-PCR using iRepertoire HTBI primers. Before sequencing, the PCR products underwent gel purification. Per the authors' processing: Gene usage analysis of CDR3 amino acid clonotypes relied on the roughly 60 TRBV and more than twelve TRBJ segments identified across samples. COPE and FqMerger were used to merge the filtered high-quality paired reads into contigs. BLAST was used to align contigs to IMGT TRBV, TRBD and TRBJ reference genes, with CDR3 defined following IMGT. Any clonotype with a frequency above 0.1% was counted as a highly expanded clone. Shannon entropy was used to measure repertoire diversity, and the Gini coefficient was used to measure V-J evenness. Clonotypes shared by more than one individual were considered public. TCRdb reworked the public reads: Q25 trimming with fastp, MiXCR clone assembly, productive beta chains retained. Merged by CDR3 protein, the rows form single entries marked with the most common genes and DNA. TCRdb, not the authors, supplied the V and J calls. In this sample the table shows 550,000 or so distinct CDR3 sequences, around 12% of which occur a single time. About 8.9% of the sample comes from the top ten.

What the study reported, not specific to this receptor: The small sample size was acknowledged by the authors as a limitation that may reduce accuracy. More public clonotypes were shared among persistent patients (under 3,000) than among newly diagnosed patients (just under 1,000). Because the primary lesion, thyroid tissue, could not be accessed, the study looked at peripheral blood alone. TRBV28, TRBJ1-2 and TRBJ2-5 were preferentially used in persistent disease, while TRBV20-1 and TRBJ2-1 were favored in newly diagnosed disease. Compared with newly diagnosed patients, persistent Graves' disease patients had lower TCR Shannon entropy and fewer highly expanded clones, which suggests clonal expansion. Sequencing and analysis were restricted to the TCR beta chain.

The sample's time point, from its label and the paper: newly diagnosed GD, antithyroid drugs for less than 3 months. For both TCR sequencing and RNA sequencing, RNA was extracted from PBMCs in TRIzol. The diagnosis of Graves' disease followed American Thyroid Association guidelines. The patients came from an endocrinology department in Xi'an, China. Each patient gave about 10 milliliters of peripheral blood, collected in an EDTA anticoagulant tube. Ficoll Paque Plus density gradient separation was used to isolate PBMCs, and no further T cell sorting was performed. An Agilent 2100 Bioanalyzer and agarose gel were used to check RNA quality, while a NanoDrop 2000 measured RNA concentration. V is cut by 0 bases and J by 2 bases, and the space between the germline ends is 11 bases. Measured from the cysteine to the phenylalanine, the CDR3 is 15 residues long. Only CDR3 DNA remains: 45 bases, in frame from the first base. Based on the germline V gene, the CDR1 and CDR2 sequences are LGHNA and YNFKEQ.

The same data also went into a second study, on T cells in Graves' hyperthyroidism and ophthalmopathy. From that second study: Stable Graves' hyperthyroidism was defined as no progression to ophthalmopathy during 18 months of follow-up. Hyperthyroidism patients were newly diagnosed, with disease duration under 2 months, and aged 18 to 65 years. The study excluded patients with uncontrolled infections, other autoimmune diseases, pregnancy or lactation. Clinical symptoms, serum thyroxine and TRAb, thyroid ultrasound, and orbital computed tomography formed the basis for the diagnoses. A first-round RT-PCR of the TCR CDR3 used the HTBI primer set with the Qiagen OneStep RT-PCR kit. Most expanded thyroid clonotypes (frequency above 0.001) were also found in blood, which suggests that blood repertoires may mirror thyroid immune responses. In cross-validation, a model built on a 13 V-J signature told ophthalmopathy apart from stable hyperthyroidism with approximately 90% sensitivity and approximately 81% specificity, and in testing the same model reached 80%/75%. In validation, progression to ophthalmopathy was predicted by the model with 55% to 71% sensitivity and 72.22% specificity, a median of about 6.8 months before onset. TCR V-J signatures able to tell the groups apart were searched for in a discovery cohort of some 100 patients, of whom roughly 42 had Graves' ophthalmopathy and some 60 had stable Graves' hyperthyroidism. An independent validation cohort of under 20 hyperthyroidism patients and roughly 16 patients who later progressed to ophthalmopathy tested prospective prediction of ophthalmopathy. The 75 to 100 discovery patients were randomly split 7:3 into training and test sets. Thyroid tissue and blood T-cell repertoires from about six Graves' hyperthyroidism patients were also compared in the study. After blood sampling, hyperthyroidism patients were treated with methimazole at a starting dose of 30 mg daily, and ophthalmopathy patients were treated with high-dose intravenous methylprednisolone. Libraries were constructed in a second round of multiplex PCR, after which size selection and purification were performed. Paired-end sequencing of the libraries was performed with 100 bp reads on an Illumina HiSeq2000. SOAPnuke was used to process the raw data, removing reads that contained adapters or uncalled bases, had a mean Phred below 15, or lacked an exact match to the constant primer or identifier. High-quality paired reads were merged with COPE v1.2.5, and unique nucleotide sequences were defined as clonotypes. MiTCR v1.1 was used to align clonotypes to the IMGT TRBV, TRBD and TRBJ reference segments. Only V-J combinations with frequency above 0.0001, covering 99% to 99.2% of repertoires, were analysed. A TCS score was defined as the ratio of F50 (clonal expansion) to E x V (chaos), with BLOSUM62-based TCRdist applied between CDR3 peptides within each V-J. Welch's t-statistics and random forest reduced 450 to 600 V-J features to about 12, which were used in a naive Bayes classifier (R e1071). Sample size was not statistically predetermined, and blinding of investigators to group allocation was not performed. TCR Vbeta CDR3 sequencing of approximately 140 peripheral blood samples (more than 40 ophthalmopathy, 75 to 85 hyperthyroidism and around 17 progressor patients) is reported in the paper.

The chain employs TRBV4-2 and TRBJ2-7; no D gene can be assigned with confidence. This material consisted of peripheral blood mononuclear cells (PBMCs), taken at new diagnosis, from a patient treated with antithyroid drugs. The receptor comes from a woman younger than 45 with Graves disease. Donor details come from another sample of the same person, matched by shared clones. The DNA sequence is TGTGCCAGCAGCCAAGATCTCGCCAGTCCCTACGAGCAGTACTTC. This translates into CASSQDLASPYEQYF.